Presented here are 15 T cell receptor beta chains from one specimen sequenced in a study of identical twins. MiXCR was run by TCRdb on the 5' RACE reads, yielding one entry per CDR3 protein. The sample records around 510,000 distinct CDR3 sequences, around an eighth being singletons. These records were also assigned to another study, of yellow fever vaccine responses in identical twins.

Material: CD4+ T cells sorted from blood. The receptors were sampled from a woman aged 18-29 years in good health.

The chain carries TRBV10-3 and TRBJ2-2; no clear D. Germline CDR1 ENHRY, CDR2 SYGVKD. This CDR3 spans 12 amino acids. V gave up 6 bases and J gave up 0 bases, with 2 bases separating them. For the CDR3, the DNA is TGTGCCATCAGCGCGAACACCGGGGAGCTGTTTTTT. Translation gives CAISANTGELFF.

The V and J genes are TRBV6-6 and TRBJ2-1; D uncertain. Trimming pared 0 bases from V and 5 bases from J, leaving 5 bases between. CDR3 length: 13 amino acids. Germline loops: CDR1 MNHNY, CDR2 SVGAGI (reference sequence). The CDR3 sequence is CASSYSGNNEQFF. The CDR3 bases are TGTGCCAGCAGTTACTCGGGTAACAATGAGCAGTTCTTC.

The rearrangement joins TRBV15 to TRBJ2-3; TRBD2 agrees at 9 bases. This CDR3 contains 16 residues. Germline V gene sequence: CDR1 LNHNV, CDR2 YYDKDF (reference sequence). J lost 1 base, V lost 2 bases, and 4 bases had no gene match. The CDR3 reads CATSRLAGVRTDTQYF. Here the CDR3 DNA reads TGTGCCACCAGCAGATTAGCGGGAGTACGCACAGATACGCAGTATTTT.

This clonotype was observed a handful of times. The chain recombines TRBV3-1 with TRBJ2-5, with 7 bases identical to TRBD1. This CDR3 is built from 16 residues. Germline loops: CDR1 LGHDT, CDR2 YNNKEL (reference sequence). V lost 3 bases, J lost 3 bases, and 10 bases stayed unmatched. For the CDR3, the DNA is TGTGCCAGCAGCCACGGTATGGGGACAGCCGAAGAGACCCAGTACTTC. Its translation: CASSHGMGTAEETQYF.

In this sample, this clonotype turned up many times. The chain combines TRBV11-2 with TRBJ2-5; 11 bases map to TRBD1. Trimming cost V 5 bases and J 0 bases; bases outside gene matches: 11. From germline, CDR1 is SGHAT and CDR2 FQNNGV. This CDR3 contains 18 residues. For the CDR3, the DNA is TGTGCCAGCAGCCGAGGACAGGGGGCGAATCATTACCAAGAGACCCAGTACTTC. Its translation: CASSRGQGANHYQETQYF.

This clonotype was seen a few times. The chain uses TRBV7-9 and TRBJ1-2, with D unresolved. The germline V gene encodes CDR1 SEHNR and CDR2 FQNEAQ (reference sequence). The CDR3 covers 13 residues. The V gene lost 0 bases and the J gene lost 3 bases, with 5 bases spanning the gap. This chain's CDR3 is CASSLARDYGYTF. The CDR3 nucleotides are TGTGCCAGCAGCTTAGCGAGGGACTATGGCTACACCTTC.

DNA for the CDR3: TGCGCCAGCAGTGACATACCCAAGACTAGCGGGGTGGGGGAGCAGTTCTTC. This encodes CASSDIPKTSGVGEQFF. The chain has TRBV10-1 and TRBJ2-1; 11 nucleotides agree with TRBD2. The trim removed 3 bases at V and 10 bases at J, leaving 14 bases unmatched. Germline values: CDR1 WNHNN, CDR2 SYGVQD (reference sequence). The CDR3 is 17 residues long.

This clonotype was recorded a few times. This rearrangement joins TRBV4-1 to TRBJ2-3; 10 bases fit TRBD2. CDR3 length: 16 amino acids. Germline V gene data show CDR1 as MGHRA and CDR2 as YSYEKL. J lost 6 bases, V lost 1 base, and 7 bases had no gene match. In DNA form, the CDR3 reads TGCGCCAGCAGCCAAGTACTAGCGGGGAGTGCGGATACGCAGTATTTT. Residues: CASSQVLAGSADTQYF.

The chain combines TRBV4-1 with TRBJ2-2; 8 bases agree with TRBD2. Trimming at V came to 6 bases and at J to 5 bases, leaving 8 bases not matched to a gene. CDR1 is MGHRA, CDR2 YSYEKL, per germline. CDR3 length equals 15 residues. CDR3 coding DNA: TGCGCCAGCAGGAGGGAAGCGGGGGAGACCGGGGAGCTGTTTTTT. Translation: CASRREAGETGELFF.

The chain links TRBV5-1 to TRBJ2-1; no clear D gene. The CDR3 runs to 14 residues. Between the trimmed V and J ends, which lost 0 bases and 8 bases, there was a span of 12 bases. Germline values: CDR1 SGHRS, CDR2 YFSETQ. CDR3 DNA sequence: TGCGCCAGCAGCTTGGTTGTAAGGGCGGATGAGCAGTTCTTC. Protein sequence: CASSLVVRADEQFF.

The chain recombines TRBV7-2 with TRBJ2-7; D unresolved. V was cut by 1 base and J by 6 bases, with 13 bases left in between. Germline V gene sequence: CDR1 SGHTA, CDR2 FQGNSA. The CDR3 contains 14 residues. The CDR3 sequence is CASSLEPLLGEQYF. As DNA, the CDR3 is TGTGCCAGCAGCTTAGAACCTCTTTTGGGCGAGCAGTACTTC.

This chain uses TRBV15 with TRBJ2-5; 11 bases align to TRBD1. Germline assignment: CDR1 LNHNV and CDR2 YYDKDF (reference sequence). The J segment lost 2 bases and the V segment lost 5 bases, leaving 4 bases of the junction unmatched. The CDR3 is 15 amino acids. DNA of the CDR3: TGTGCCACCAGCGGCCGGGACAGGGGGCAAGAGACCCAGTACTTC. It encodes CATSGRDRGQETQYF.

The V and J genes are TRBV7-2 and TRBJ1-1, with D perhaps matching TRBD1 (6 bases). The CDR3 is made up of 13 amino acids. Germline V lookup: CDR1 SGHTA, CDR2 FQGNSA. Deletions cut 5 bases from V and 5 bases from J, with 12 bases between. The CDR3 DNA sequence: TGTGCCAGCAGCCGAACAGGGTATACTGAAGCTTTCTTT. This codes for CASSRTGYTEAFF.

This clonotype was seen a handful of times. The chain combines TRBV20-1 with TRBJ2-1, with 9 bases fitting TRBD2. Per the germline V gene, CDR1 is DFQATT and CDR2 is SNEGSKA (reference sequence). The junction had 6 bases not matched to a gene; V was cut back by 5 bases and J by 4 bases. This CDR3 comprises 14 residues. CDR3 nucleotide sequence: TGCAGTGCTCCGACTAGCGGAAAATACAATGAGCAGTTCTTC. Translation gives CSAPTSGKYNEQFF.

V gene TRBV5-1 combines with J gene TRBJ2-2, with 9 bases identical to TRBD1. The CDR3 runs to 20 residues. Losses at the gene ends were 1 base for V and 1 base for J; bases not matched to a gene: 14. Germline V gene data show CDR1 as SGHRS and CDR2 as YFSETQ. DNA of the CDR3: TGCGCCAGCAGCTTGAATCAGGCCGGGACAGGGCCTAAGAACACCGGGGAGCTGTTTTTT. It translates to CASSLNQAGTGPKNTGELFF.